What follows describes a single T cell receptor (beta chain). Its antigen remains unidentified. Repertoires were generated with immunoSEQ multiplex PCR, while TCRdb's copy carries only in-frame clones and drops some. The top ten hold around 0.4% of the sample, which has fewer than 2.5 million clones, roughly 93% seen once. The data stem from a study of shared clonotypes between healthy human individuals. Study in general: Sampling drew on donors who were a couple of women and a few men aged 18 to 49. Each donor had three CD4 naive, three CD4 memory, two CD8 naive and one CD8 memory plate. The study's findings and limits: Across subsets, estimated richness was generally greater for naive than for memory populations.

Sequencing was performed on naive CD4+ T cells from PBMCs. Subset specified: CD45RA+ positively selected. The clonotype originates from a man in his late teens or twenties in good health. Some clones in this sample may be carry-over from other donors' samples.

The CDR3 loop reads CASSYSGVMNTEAFF. CDR3 nucleotide sequence: TGTGCCAGCAGTTACTCGGGAGTTATGAACACTGAAGCTTTCTTT. V gene TRBV6-5 combines with J gene TRBJ1-1, with D uncertain. This CDR3 is built from 15 residues. Germline V gene lookup returns CDR1 MNHEY and CDR2 SVGAGI. V lost 0 bases and J lost 0, with 8 bases in between.